There are a few counts of the clone carrying this TCR beta chain. Aged about 6 to 90, donors were systemically healthy Caucasians from Russia. Every sample had a minimum of 7 million PBMCs isolated. The data were taken from a study of blood T cells in healthy people across ages. The CDR3 covers 14 residues. A second PCR of about 6 to 12 cycles used a sample-barcoded 5' primer and a J-beta primer mix. One entry per CDR3 protein results from TCRdb running MiXCR on the 5' RACE reads. The sample contains over 1.5 million distinct CDR3 sequences, around half of which appear only once. The TCR was taken from a woman in her thirties or forties in good health. Sequencing was carried out using blood. V usage is TRBV12-3 or TRBV12-4 and J usage is TRBJ2-5, with D possibly TRBD1 on 6 matching bases. With the DNA end fitting TRBJ2-7 better, the J assignment may be wrong. In DNA, the CDR3 is TGTGCCAGCAGTTTAGGCCCAGGGGCCCACGAGCAGTACTTC. The encoded protein is CASSLGPGAHEQYF.